This T cell receptor beta chain was sequenced in a study of post-analysis software for immune sequencing data. Notes on the study in general: Included in a set of five TRBV segments more frequent in patients than controls were TRBV5-6, TRBV5-1 and TRBV20-1. Relative to controls, patients with multiple sclerosis showed significantly lower normalized Chao1 diversity.

The CDR3 covers 14 residues. The germline gives CDR1 MNHEY, CDR2 SVGAGI. The V end lost 4 bases, the J end lost 1 base, and 9 bases lay between the germline ends. Prepared libraries of TCR beta cDNA carried unique molecular identifiers. TCRdb re-called the PCR reads with MiXCR, one entry per CDR3 protein. The sample lists more than 450,000 distinct CDR3 sequences, about 44% seen once, with more than 1.5% in the top ten. The table lists this clonotype with a few counts. Its antigen is undetermined. Material: blood. The rearrangement links TRBV6-5 to TRBJ2-3; a possible D gene is TRBD1 (6 bases). The receptor comes from a girl aged 10 to 17 with multiple sclerosis. CDR3 amino acids: CASSSAGGTDTQYF. The CDR3 DNA reads TGTGCCAGCAGTTCAGCAGGGGGCACAGATACGCAGTATTTT.